This is a list of T cell receptor beta chains from one sample in a study of tumor-infiltrating lymphocytes in primary liver carcinoma. TCRdb passed the multiplex PCR reads through MiXCR, listing each CDR3 protein once. The table includes tens of thousands of distinct CDR3 sequences, under 85% detected once. Material for sequencing was liver tumor tissue from sampling region 4. These receptor sequences come from a woman aged 25 to 39 with primary liver carcinoma and hepatitis B virus infection. The CDR3 runs from the conserved cysteine through the conserved F or W. The D gene is left open where the match is weak. For some rows the clone size is stated as once, few or many, or as a class when expanded; others skip it.

len	d_gene	v_gene	j_gene	abundance	CDR3aa	CDR3nt
16	NA	TRBV11-2	TRBJ2-3	once	CASNPRETSGTDTQFF	TGTGCCAGCAACCCGAGGGAGACGTCGGGCACAGATACGCAGTTTTTT
18	NA	TRBV11-3	TRBJ2-5	NA	CASSPGDSSQGVQETQYF	TGTGCCAGCAGCCCGGGGGATTCTAGCCAGGGTGTGCAAGAGACCCAGTACTTC
13	NA	TRBV5-4	TRBJ1-2	once	CVGSPFHYYGYTF	TGTGTCGGCAGCCCATTCCACTACTATGGCTACACCTTC
16	TRBD2	TRBV5-5	TRBJ2-2	NA	CASSGGLSRNIGELFF	TGTGCCAGCAGCGGGGGACTATCCCGGAACATCGGGGAGCTGTTTTTT
12	NA	TRBV30	TRBJ1-1	medium-sized	CAWSQQNTEAFF	TGTGCCTGGAGTCAGCAGAACACTGAAGCTTTCTTT
16	NA	TRBV4-1	TRBJ1-2	NA	CASSQSGTKTNYGYTF	TGCGCCAGCAGCCAAAGCGGGACAAAGACTAACTATGGCTACACCTTC
13	NA	TRBV9	TRBJ1-1	many	CASSVGDVVEAFF	TGTGCCAGCAGCGTAGGGGACGTGGTTGAAGCTTTCTTT
13	TRBD1	TRBV6-5	TRBJ2-5	NA	CVSSTGRGLTQYF	TGTGTCAGCAGTACCGGCAGGGGGCTGACTCAGTACTTC
13	NA	TRBV2	TRBJ2-1	many	CASSEADRQEQFF	TGTGCCAGCAGTGAAGCTGACCGACAGGAGCAGTTCTTC
15	TRBD2	TRBV11-2	TRBJ2-7	once	CASSLEPSGSGEQHF	TGTGCCAGCAGCTTAGAGCCTAGCGGGAGCGGCGAGCAGCACTTC
15	NA	TRBV11-2	TRBJ2-1	once	CASILDPGIYNEQFF	TGTGCTAGCATCTTAGATCCGGGAATCTACAATGAGCAGTTCTTC
18	TRBD1	TRBV4-2	TRBJ2-7	NA	CASSHEHLGQGGPYEQYF	TGTGCCAGCAGCCATGAACACCTAGGACAGGGGGGACCGTACGAGCAGTACTTC
13	NA	TRBV6-5	TRBJ2-4	medium-sized	CASSHREESSQYF	TGTGCCAGCAGTCATCGTGAGGAGTCCAGTCAGTACTTC
18	NA	TRBV11-2	TRBJ2-3	NA	CASSLTTSRRAGRDAQYF	TGTGCCAGCAGCTTAACTACTAGCAGGAGGGCGGGGCGAGATGCGCAGTATTTT
16	NA	TRBV4-3	TRBJ2-1	NA	CASSQNAGSSYNEQSF	TGCGCCAGCAGTCAAAATGCGGGAAGCTCCTACAATGAGCAGTCCTTC
15	NA	TRBV12-3/TRBV12-4	TRBJ2-1	NA	CASSTYPGSEETQFF	TGTGCCAGCAGCACCTACCCGGGTAGTGAAGAGACCCAGTTCTTC
17	NA	TRBV28	TRBJ2-7	NA	CASGLPLDGWYTYEQYF	TGTGCCAGCGGCCTCCCCTTGGACGGATGGTACACCTACGAGCAGTACTTC
16	NA	TRBV11-2	TRBJ2-2	NA	CASSLVQDGGRRELFF	TGTGCCAGTAGCTTAGTTCAGGACGGGGGGCGCCGGGAGCTGTTTTTT
19	NA	TRBV6-1	TRBJ2-2	once	CANSETLPGGPANTGELFF	TGTGCCAACAGTGAAACCCTTCCCGGGGGCCCCGCGAACACCGGGGAGCTATTTTTT
14	NA	TRBV10-3	TRBJ1-3	NA	CVISESVSGNTICF	TGTGTCATCAGTGAGTCAGTATCTGGAAACACCATATGTTTT
13	NA	TRBV11-2	TRBJ2-7	NA	CASSPGNTYERYF	TGTGCCAGCAGCCCCGGTAACACCTACGAACGGTACTTC
13	NA	TRBV6-5	TRBJ2-5	once	CARSTYRWLTQYF	TGTGCCAGGAGTACCTACAGGTGGCTGACCCAGTACTTC
16	NA	TRBV12-3/TRBV12-4	TRBJ2-5	NA	CARSLSPWGSVETQYF	TGTGCCAGGAGTCTAAGTCCATGGGGGTCTGTGGAGACCCAGTACTTC
14	NA	TRBV12-3/TRBV12-4	TRBJ2-1	once	CAGNTGALSNEQFF	TGTGCCGGCAATACCGGGGCACTATCCAATGAGCAGTTCTTC
14	NA	TRBV6-1	TRBJ2-5	NA	CANNERGRSSTQYF	TGTGCCAACAATGAACGTGGACGGTCTTCTACCCAGTACTTC
15	NA	TRBV6-5	TRBJ2-2	medium-sized	CASSLMGLNTGELFF	TGTGCCAGCAGTCTCATGGGACTGAACACCGGGGAGCTGTTTTTT
15	TRBD1	TRBV4-3	TRBJ2-7	NA	CASSQDRWTGWEKYF	TGCGCCAGTAGCCAAGATCGATGGACAGGGTGGGAGAAGTACTTC
19	NA	TRBV4-3	TRBJ1-2	NA	CASHGEGRGRTATNYGYTF	TGCGCCAGCCATGGCGAAGGAAGGGGCAGGACCGCTACTAACTATGGCTACACTTTC
14	NA	TRBV4-3	TRBJ2-1	NA	CASCHTELVNEQFF	TGCGCCAGTTGCCACACAGAGCTGGTCAATGAGCAGTTCTTC
15	NA	TRBV4-2	TRBJ1-5	NA	CVSRQDRQLYQPQHF	TGTGTCAGCAGACAAGATCGACAGTTGTATCAGCCCCAACATTTT
15	TRBD1	TRBV13	TRBJ2-7	medium-sized	CASSFGGQGLYEQYF	TGTGCCAGCAGCTTCGGGGGACAGGGGCTCTACGAGCAGTACTTC
13	NA	TRBV30	TRBJ1-1	NA	CVWTGHVNTEAFF	TGTGTCTGGACCGGCCATGTGAACACTGAAGCTTTCTTT
13	NA	TRBV6-5	TRBJ1-6	medium-sized	CASRRGEHSPLHF	TGTGCCAGCAGAAGAGGGGAGCATTCACCCCTCCACTTT
15	NA	TRBV10-3	TRBJ2-5	NA	CAISKSVTRQETRYF	TGTGCCATCAGTAAGTCGGTTACCAGACAAGAGACCCGGTACTTC
12	NA	TRBV11-1	TRBJ2-1	NA	CASRHTRDEQFF	TGTGCCAGCCGACATACCCGGGATGAGCAGTTCTTC
16	NA	TRBV6-5	TRBJ2-2	NA	CASRWPSARGTGGLFF	TGTGCCAGCAGGTGGCCTAGCGCCCGAGGCACCGGGGGGCTGTTCTTT
17	NA	TRBV4-3	TRBJ1-4	NA	CASNQDMWGGTNEKLFF	TGCGCCAGCAACCAAGACATGTGGGGGGGCACTAATGAAAAACTATTTTTT
12	NA	TRBV30	TRBJ1-1	NA	CACEWMGTEAFF	TGTGCCTGTGAATGGATGGGGACTGAAGCTTTCTTT
20	TRBD1	TRBV11-2	TRBJ1-1	NA	CAISTRDRGHKRWSNAEAFF	TGTGCCATCAGCACTCGGGACAGGGGGCACAAGAGGTGGAGTAACGCTGAAGCTTTCTTT
15	NA	TRBV4-3	TRBJ2-7	NA	CASSQDRWTMREQYF	TGCGCAAGCAGCCAAGATCGATGGACAATGCGGGAGCAGTACTTC
16	TRBD1	TRBV7-3	TRBJ2-2	few	CASSPADRGRVGELFF	TGTGCCAGCAGCCCAGCGGACAGGGGGCGCGTTGGGGAGCTGTTTTTT
15	NA	TRBV28	TRBJ2-1	NA	CASSVVVVGRNEQFF	TGTGCCAGCAGTGTCGTGGTAGTGGGACGCAATGAGCAGTTCTTC
12	NA	TRBV11-2	TRBJ2-7	many	CASSDSTYEQYF	TGTGCCAGCAGTGACAGCACCTACGAGCAGTACTTC
15	NA	TRBV24-1	TRBJ2-1	NA	CATRGKESTYNEQSF	TGTGCCACCAGGGGAAAGGAGAGCACCTACAATGAGCAGTCCTTC
17	TRBD1	TRBV11-2	TRBJ2-7	NA	CASSLERGTGVSYEQYF	TGTGCCAGCAGCTTAGAAAGGGGGACAGGAGTCTCCTACGAGCAGTACTTC
15	TRBD2	TRBV12-3/TRBV12-4	TRBJ2-1	NA	CASCLSGTSGLGRFF	TGTGCCAGTTGCCTGTCCGGGACTAGCGGACTTGGGCGGTTCTTC
14	NA	TRBV10-3	TRBJ2-1	NA	CAISPTATRDEWFF	TGTGCTATCAGTCCCACGGCGACCCGGGATGAGTGGTTCTTC
16	NA	TRBV11-2	TRBJ2-2	NA	CASSPDFQLNIGELFF	TGTGCCAGCAGCCCCGATTTCCAATTGAACATCGGGGAGCTGTTTTTT
18	NA	TRBV28	TRBJ1-5	NA	CANSLPSFRHRGGQLQHF	TGTGCCAACAGTTTACCTTCATTCCGACACCGTGGTGGTCAGCTCCAGCATTTT
15	NA	TRBV24-1	TRBJ2-1	NA	CASRGKDSIYNGQFF	TGTGCCTCCAGGGGAAAGGACAGCATCTACAATGGGCAGTTCTTC
18	NA	TRBV4-3	TRBJ2-3	NA	CASSQSDLLGDPDDRQYF	TGCGCAAGCAGCCAGTCGGACCTGCTGGGTGATCCCGATGATAGGCAGTATTTT
14	NA	TRBV30	TRBJ2-2	many	CAWSTGLGTGELFF	TGTGCCTGGAGTACAGGATTAGGCACCGGGGAGCTGTTTTTT
13	NA	TRBV11-1	TRBJ1-1	NA	CASSFRLNSEAFF	TGTGCCAGCAGCTTCCGGCTTAACAGTGAAGCTTTCTTC
18	TRBD2	TRBV4-3	TRBJ2-7	NA	CACSQGATGGHISYEQYF	TGCGCCTGCAGCCAAGGTGCGACGGGGGGTCACATTAGCTACGAGCAGTACTTC